The 8 T cell receptor beta chains listed next were all sequenced from one sample in a study of shared clonotypes between healthy human individuals. Clones were sequenced by immunoSEQ multiplex PCR, and TCRdb holds only the in-frame ones, with some missing. The sample lists some 1,600,000 clones; 95% to 99% were seen once. Source material: naive CD4+ T cells sorted from blood. As to subset: CD45RA+ positively selected. The receptor set was obtained from a man aged 30-40 years in good health.

CDR3 coding DNA: TGTGCCAGCACAGTACCAATGAACACTGAAGCTTTCTTT. It translates to CASTVPMNTEAFF. The chain couples TRBV28 to TRBJ1-1; the D is unclear. Germline CDR1 MDHEN, CDR2 SYDVKM. This CDR3 is 13 amino acids long. Trimming pared 7 bases from V and 0 bases from J, leaving 9 bases between. Combining the CDR3 with reference TRBV28 and TRBJ1-1 gives the whole variable domain DVKVTQSSRYLVKRTGEKVFLECVQDMDHENMFWYRQDPGLGLRLIYFSYDVKMKEKGDIPEGYSVSREKKERFSLILESASTNQTSMYLCASTVPMNTEAFFGQGTRLTVV.

The V and J genes are TRBV9 and TRBJ2-2; D call uncertain. Per germline, CDR1 SGDLS and CDR2 YYNGEE. V lost 2 bases, J lost 4 bases, and 12 bases lay in between. This CDR3 has 15 amino acids. For the CDR3, the DNA is TGTGCCAGCAGCGTTATGGGTGGTGCCACCGGGGAGCTGTTTTTT. It codes for CASSVMGGATGELFF.

A single count supports this clone. The rearrangement joins TRBV5-1 to TRBJ2-1; 10 bases align to TRBD2. The V gene end was trimmed by 0 bases and the J gene end by 9 bases; junction bases not matched to a gene: 9. The CDR3 has 16 amino acids. The germline V gene has CDR1 SGHRS and CDR2 YFSETQ. In DNA, the CDR3 is TGCGCCAGCAGCTTGGGCGGGCTAGCGGGAGTCGGTGAGCAGTTCTTC. This translates into CASSLGGLAGVGEQFF. Supplemented by reference TRBV5-1 and TRBJ2-1, the full variable domain reads KAGVTQTPRYLIKTRGQQVTLSCSPISGHRSVSWYQQTPGQGLQFLFEYFSETQRNKGNFPGRFSGRQFSNSRSEMNVSTLELGDSALYLCASSLGGLAGVGEQFFGPGTRLTVL.

CDR3 sequence reads: CASSQDSLGSNYGYTF. The CDR3 region has the DNA TGCGCCAGCAGCCAAGATTCCTTGGGTTCTAACTATGGCTACACCTTC. The V gene is TRBV4-3, the J gene TRBJ1-2; D remains ambiguous. CDR3 length equals 16 residues. Deletions cut 0 bases from V and 0 bases from J, with 11 bases between. Germline values: CDR1 LGHNA, CDR2 YSLEER.

The chain links TRBV7-8 to TRBJ1-4; 9 nucleotides align to TRBD1. The germline CDR1 and CDR2 sequences are SGHVS and FQNEAQ. This CDR3 comprises 15 residues. The V and J ends lost 3 bases and 7 bases, in that order; junction bases with no gene match: 6. CDR3 loop: CASSFGTGRGEKLFF. CDR3 coding DNA: TGTGCCAGCAGCTTTGGGACAGGGAGGGGTGAAAAACTGTTTTTT.

The J gene is TRBJ1-4, the V gene TRBV11-2; TRBD1 might be the D (5 bases). With 6 bases removed from V and 3 bases from J, the gap between germline ends came to 8 bases. Germline V gene data show CDR1 as SGHAT and CDR2 as FQNNGV. The CDR3 runs to 13 residues. This chain's CDR3 is CASSNRPNEKLFF. CDR3 bases: TGTGCCAGCAGTAACAGGCCTAATGAAAAACTGTTTTTT.

J is TRBJ1-5 and V is TRBV27; 7 bases are shared with TRBD1. CDR1 and CDR2 from the germline V gene are MNHEY and SMNVEV (reference sequence). This CDR3 is built from 15 residues. V dropped 3 bases and J dropped 1; count of bases not matched to a gene: 3. CDR3 sequence: CASSLRGLSNQPQHF. The CDR3, as DNA: TGTGCCAGCAGTTTGAGGGGGCTAAGCAATCAGCCCCAGCATTTT.

This chain joins TRBV5-1 and TRBJ2-3; D is unresolved. V lost 0 bases, J lost 9 bases, and 14 bases lay in between. The CDR3 is made up of 14 amino acids. The germline V gene has CDR1 SGHRS and CDR2 YFSETQ. Here the CDR3 reads CASSLAGEARTQYF. The CDR3 DNA reads as TGCGCCAGCAGCTTGGCTGGCGAAGCAAGGACGCAGTATTTT. Using reference TRBV5-1 and TRBJ2-3 for the parts outside the CDR3, the full variable domain is KAGVTQTPRYLIKTRGQQVTLSCSPISGHRSVSWYQQTPGQGLQFLFEYFSETQRNKGNFPGRFSGRQFSNSRSEMNVSTLELGDSALYLCASSLAGEARTQYFGPGTRLTVL.